This T cell receptor beta chain stems from a study of PD-1 blockade in classical Hodgkin lymphoma. Every patient relapsed after autologous stem cell transplantation, and brentuximab vedotin exposure varied. A single count supports this clone. Antigen specificity is unknown. Clones were read by immunoSEQ multiplex PCR, and TCRdb kept only the in-frame ones, dropping some. The table shows more than 50,000 clones, with 60% to 80% occurring only once. CDR3 length equals 19 residues. Trimming cost V 1 base and J 0 bases, with 16 bases left between them. In germline, CDR1 is MNHNS, CDR2 SASEGT. Whole-study findings and limits: Repertoire differences have undefined causes, possibly disease activity or prior therapy. A significant rise in TCR diversity was seen by C4D1 for CD4+ cells but not for CD8+ cells.

Sequenced here: peripheral blood mononuclear cells (PBMCs), sampled before the second cycle of nivolumab. The sequence came from a human donor with classical Hodgkin lymphoma. This sequence joins TRBV6-1 and TRBJ1-6; tentative D call: TRBD1 (5 bases). CDR3 protein: CASSEGWRGQSSYNSPLHF. The DNA of the CDR3 is TGTGCCAGCAGTGAAGGGTGGAGGGGCCAGAGCTCCTATAATTCACCCCTCCACTTT.